A selection of T cell receptor beta chains follows, all from one sample in a study of blood T cell repertoires in COVID-19. TCRdb's table, derived via immunoSEQ multiplex PCR, lists solely in-frame clones and lacks some. This sample has 130,000 to 150,000 clones; approximately 88% occur once, and the top ten carry roughly 1.6%. The material sequenced was peripheral blood. The receptors were gathered from a woman aged 45-65 years with acute or convalescent COVID-19. CDR3s include the opening cysteine and the closing phenylalanine or tryptophan. The D gene is left open where the match is weak. The size of a clone is reported for some rows only, either as once, few or many, or as a class for expanded clones.

size,J,D,length,V,CDR3,DNA
once,TRBJ2-2,.,15,TRBV3-1/TRBV3-2,CASSSGGGNTGELFF,TGTGCCAGCAGCAGTGGTGGCGGGAACACCGGGGAGCTGTTTTTT
once,TRBJ2-2,TRBD2,15,TRBV3-1/TRBV3-2,CASSQREVRTGELFF,TGTGCCAGCAGCCAGCGGGAGGTACGGACCGGGGAGCTGTTTTTT
.,TRBJ1-1,.,15,TRBV11-2,CASSLGSTTSTEAFF,TGTGCCAGCAGCTTAGGATCGACAACCAGCACAGAAGCTTTCTTT
few,TRBJ1-3,.,17,TRBV3-1/TRBV3-2,CATPRRGFSNSGNTIYF,TGTGCCACCCCTCGGAGGGGTTTTTCCAACTCTGGAAACACCATATATTTT
.,TRBJ2-7,.,15,TRBV6-5,CASSYSRAGAYEQYF,TGTGCCAGCAGTTACTCGAGGGCAGGGGCCTACGAGCAGTACTTC
.,TRBJ2-1,TRBD2,15,TRBV18,CASSPTSFRMNEQFF,TGTGCCAGCTCACCGACTAGCTTTAGGATGAATGAGCAGTTCTTC
.,TRBJ1-1,TRBD1,15,TRBV11-2,CASSLGGTGGGEAFF,TGTGCCAGCAGCTTAGGAGGGACAGGGGGCGGTGAAGCTTTCTTT
once,TRBJ2-7,TRBD1,17,TRBV11-2,CASSFLGGTGATYEQYF,TGTGCCAGCAGCTTTCTAGGTGGGACAGGGGCGACCTACGAGCAGTACTTC
.,TRBJ1-1,TRBD1,15,TRBV5-1,CASSLSGTGFFGAFF,TGCGCCAGCTCCCTTTCTGGGACAGGATTTTTCGGGGCTTTCTTT
.,TRBJ2-2,.,16,TRBV5-8,CASSLSFREYTGELFF,TGTGCCAGCTCCCTTAGCTTCCGGGAGTACACCGGGGAGCTGTTTTTT
once,TRBJ1-1,TRBD1,13,TRBV9,CASSPRGWTEAFF,TGTGCCAGCAGCCCCAGGGGGTGGACTGAAGCTTTCTTT
.,TRBJ2-2,TRBD2,16,TRBV4-1,CASSRMGGRGTGELFF,TGCGCCAGCAGCCGTATGGGAGGGAGAGGCACCGGGGAGCTGTTTTTT
once,TRBJ1-1,.,15,TRBV30,CAWTQAVPGNTEAFF,TGTGCCTGGACTCAAGCGGTGCCGGGGAACACTGAAGCTTTCTTT
.,TRBJ1-6,.,12,TRBV6-5,CASSYEGLPLHF,TGTGCCAGCAGTTACGAGGGTTTGCCCCTCCACTTT
.,TRBJ1-4,.,16,TRBV6-5,CASSYLGIPTNEKLFF,TGTGCCAGCAGTTACCTCGGGATTCCAACTAATGAAAAACTGTTTTTT
once,TRBJ1-6,TRBD1,15,TRBV5-1,CASSSTGEWNSPLHF,TGCGCCAGCAGCTCAACAGGGGAATGGAATTCACCCCTCCACTTT
.,TRBJ2-3,TRBD2,20,TRBV24-1,CATSEGTSGSDILSTDTQYF,TGTGCCACCAGTGAGGGGACTAGCGGGAGCGATATCTTAAGCACAGATACGCAGTATTTT
once,TRBJ2-3,.,15,TRBV11-2,CASSLVTGVADTQYF,TGTGCCAGCAGCTTAGTAACGGGAGTTGCAGATACGCAGTATTTT
.,TRBJ1-4,.,14,TRBV11-2,CASSLGATGEKLFF,TGTGCCAGCAGCTTAGGTGCGACTGGTGAAAAACTGTTTTTT
.,TRBJ1-1,.,13,TRBV29-1,CSVEGQEGTEAFF,TGCAGCGTCGAAGGTCAGGAGGGGACTGAAGCTTTCTTT
.,TRBJ2-7,.,12,TRBV7-2,CASGGAFYEQYF,TGTGCCAGCGGGGGGGCCTTCTACGAGCAGTACTTC
.,TRBJ2-1,TRBD2,14,TRBV5-1,CASSSLAGGNEQFF,TGCGCCAGCAGTTCGCTAGCGGGGGGAAATGAGCAGTTCTTC
few,TRBJ1-5,.,14,TRBV27,CASADRHSNQPQHF,TGTGCCAGCGCGGACAGACATAGCAATCAGCCCCAGCATTTT
.,TRBJ2-1,TRBD1,15,TRBV7-9,CASSLRGDRVNEQFF,TGTGCCAGCAGCTTACGCGGGGACAGGGTCAATGAGCAGTTCTTC
.,TRBJ2-1,TRBD2,16,TRBV29-1,CSVPARSGGWNNEQFF,TGCAGCGTCCCCGCTCGTAGCGGGGGGTGGAACAATGAGCAGTTCTTC
.,TRBJ2-7,.,15,TRBV6-5,CASSRTGTRTYEQYF,TGTGCCAGCAGCAGAACCGGGACTCGCACCTACGAGCAGTACTTC
.,TRBJ1-5,.,12,TRBV6-1,CASSETYQPQHF,TGTGCCAGCAGTGAAACTTATCAGCCCCAGCATTTT